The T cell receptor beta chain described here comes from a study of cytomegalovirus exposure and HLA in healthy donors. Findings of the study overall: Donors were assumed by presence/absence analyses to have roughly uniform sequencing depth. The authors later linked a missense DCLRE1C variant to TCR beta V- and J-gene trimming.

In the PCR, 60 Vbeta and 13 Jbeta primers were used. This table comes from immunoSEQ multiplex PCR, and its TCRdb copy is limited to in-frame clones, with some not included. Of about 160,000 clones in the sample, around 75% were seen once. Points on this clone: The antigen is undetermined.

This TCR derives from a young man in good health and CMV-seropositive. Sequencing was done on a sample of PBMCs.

CDR3 protein: CSANGGTEAFF. CDR3 DNA: TGCAGTGCTAATGGAGGGACTGAAGCTTTCTTT. V is TRBV20-1 and J is TRBJ1-1; D is undetermined. CDR1 is DFQATT, CDR2 SNEGSKA, per germline (reference sequence). The length of the CDR3 is 11 residues. V was clipped by 4 bases and J by 5 bases, with 8 bases between them.